The text below deals with one TCR beta chain. Its antigen is currently unknown. This sample is part of a study of shared clonotypes between healthy human individuals. Notes on the study in general: A small donor pool kept down the genetic and exposure-history diversity that was represented. Relative to their counterparts shared across all four donors, non-shared clonotypes exhibited diminished generation probabilities. Compared with memory subsets, naive subsets generally had larger estimated richness.

It was CD45RO-negative cells, positively selected for CCR7, that made up naive CD8 cells, with terminally differentiated effector memory CD45RA+ cells excluded. Healthy adults negative for HIV, lacking recent acute infections or vaccinations, served as donors. The data were produced by immunoSEQ multiplex PCR, yet TCRdb's version contains in-frame clones alone and is incomplete. The profile shows around 600,000 clones, roughly 95% of them singletons. This TCR came from a woman aged 30 to 39 in good health. Sequencing used naive CD8+ T cells sorted from blood.

CDR3 nucleotide sequence: TGTGCCAGCAGTCCCGGGAGGGACCACGAGCAGTACTTC. Protein: CASSPGRDHEQYF. The genes are TRBV6-5 and TRBJ2-7, with TRBD2 matching 8 bases. The CDR3 is made up of 13 amino acids. The V and J ends lost 5 bases and 5 bases, in that order; junction bases with no gene match: 5. Germline V gene data show CDR1 as MNHEY and CDR2 as SVGAGI.